The source of this T cell receptor (beta chain) is a study of breast tumors, draining lymph nodes, adjacent tissues. Using its own MiXCR run on the multiplex PCR reads, TCRdb lists one record per CDR3 protein. This table holds over 150,000 distinct CDR3 sequences, about 30% found once. This clonotype was counted many times. This CDR3 is 15 amino acids long. The junction had 8 bases not matched to a gene; V was cut back by 6 bases and J by 0 bases. Looked up from germline, CDR1 is SQVTM and CDR2 is ANQGSEA. The lymph nodes were axillary draining lymph nodes from breast cancer patients. The sample consisted of axillary lymph node tissue. V and J are TRBV29-1 and TRBJ2-1, with TRBD2 identical over 7 bases. This clonotype was obtained from a female donor with breast cancer. Some clones in this sample may be carry-over from other donors' samples. CDR3 bases: TGCAGCGTCTCGGGGGGTTTCTTCTCCTACAATGAGCAGTTCTTC. Amino acids: CSVSGGFFSYNEQFF.